The rows below give T cell receptor beta chains drawn from one sample of a study of cytomegalovirus exposure and HLA in healthy donors. Assay: immunoSEQ multiplex PCR; the TCRdb copy retains only in-frame clones and omits some. The data show roughly 100,000 clones, roughly 86% seen once. Sequenced sample: PBMCs. All receptors derive from a woman aged 18-35 years in good health and CMV-seropositive. Both conserved end residues are part of each CDR3. Fields, in order: V gene, clone size, J gene, D gene, CDR3 protein, CDR3 DNA. The D gene is left open where the match is weak. The size field is filled for only some rows; it gives once, few, many or a size class.

>TRBV27|.|TRBJ1-1|TRBD1
CASGIRDSGNTEAFF
TGTGCCAGCGGGATTAGGGACAGTGGAAACACTGAAGCTTTCTTT
>TRBV6-6|.|TRBJ1-2|TRBD1
CASSAGQGARHYGYTF
TGTGCCAGCAGCGCGGGACAGGGGGCGCGTCACTATGGCTACACCTTC
>TRBV6-5|.|TRBJ2-7|.
CASSSAGRGAREQYF
TGTGCCAGCAGCTCCGCGGGTCGGGGGGCGCGAGAGCAGTACTTC
>TRBV6-6|.|TRBJ2-7|.
CASSPAGIPGEQYF
TGTGCCAGCTCCCCGGCGGGAATACCGGGCGAGCAGTACTTC
>TRBV7-8|.|TRBJ2-3|.
CASSLPSTDTQYF
TGTGCCAGCAGCTTACCTAGCACAGATACGCAGTATTTT
>TRBV6-5|.|TRBJ1-2|.
CASTPTQGSGYTF
TGTGCCAGCACCCCAACCCAAGGGAGTGGCTACACCTTC
>TRBV2|.|TRBJ2-1|.
CASSELGHLNEQFF
TGTGCCAGCAGTGAACTGGGACACCTCAATGAGCAGTTCTTC
>TRBV7-9|.|TRBJ2-2|TRBD2
CASSSRDGLASTGELFF
TGTGCCAGCAGCTCCCGTGACGGACTAGCGTCCACCGGGGAGCTGTTTTTT
>TRBV5-6|once|TRBJ1-4|TRBD1
CASSLTGTGGYEKLFF
TGTGCCAGCAGCTTGACCGGGACAGGGGGGTATGAAAAACTGTTTTTT
>TRBV7-8|.|TRBJ2-7|.
CASSRRGTGPTFF
TGTGCCAGCTCCCGTAGGGGGACGGGGCCCACTTTCTTC
>TRBV19|.|TRBJ2-2|.
CASSKVWGSYTGELFF
TGTGCCAGTAGTAAGGTTTGGGGCAGCTACACCGGGGAGCTGTTTTTT
>TRBV5-1|.|TRBJ1-2|.
CASSLGASGPANYGYTF
TGCGCCAGCAGCTTGGGGGCTTCAGGGCCCGCTAACTATGGCTACACCTTC
>TRBV27|few|TRBJ2-7|TRBD2
CASSPLAGGRQYF
TGTGCCAGCAGTCCTTTAGCGGGGGGGCGGCAGTACTTC
>TRBV30|.|TRBJ1-1|.
CAWQNAFDRTPEAFF
TGTGCCTGGCAGAACGCATTTGACAGGACCCCTGAAGCTTTCTTT
>TRBV19|.|TRBJ2-7|.
CASSMGHMYGQYF
TGTGCCAGTAGTATGGGACACATGTACGGGCAGTACTTC
>TRBV15|.|TRBJ1-5|TRBD1
CATSSRRTGNQPQHF
TGTGCCACCAGCAGCCGCAGGACAGGGAATCAGCCCCAGCATTTT
>TRBV27|.|TRBJ2-7|.
CASSSGSYEQYF
TGTGCCAGCAGTTCAGGCTCCTACGAGCAGTACTTC
>TRBV11-3|once|TRBJ1-1|TRBD1
CASSFGDRMTEAFF
TGTGCCAGCAGCTTCGGGGACAGGATGACTGAAGCTTTCTTT
>TRBV7-9|.|TRBJ1-2|.
CASSQGGDGYTF
TGTGCCAGCAGCCAAGGGGGGGATGGCTACACCTTC
>TRBV19|.|TRBJ1-5|.
CASSDRQGRQPQHF
TGTGCCAGTAGTGATCGGCAGGGGAGACAGCCCCAGCATTTT
>TRBV19|.|TRBJ1-5|.
CASSIQGLANQPQHF
TGTGCCAGTAGTATACAGGGGTTGGCCAATCAGCCCCAGCATTTT
>TRBV9|.|TRBJ2-7|TRBD1
CASSPGQGVDEQYF
TGTGCCAGCAGCCCCGGACAGGGGGTAGATGAGCAGTACTTC
>TRBV28|.|TRBJ2-1|TRBD2
CASEGGGEQFF
TGTGCCAGCGAGGGCGGGGGTGAGCAGTTCTTC